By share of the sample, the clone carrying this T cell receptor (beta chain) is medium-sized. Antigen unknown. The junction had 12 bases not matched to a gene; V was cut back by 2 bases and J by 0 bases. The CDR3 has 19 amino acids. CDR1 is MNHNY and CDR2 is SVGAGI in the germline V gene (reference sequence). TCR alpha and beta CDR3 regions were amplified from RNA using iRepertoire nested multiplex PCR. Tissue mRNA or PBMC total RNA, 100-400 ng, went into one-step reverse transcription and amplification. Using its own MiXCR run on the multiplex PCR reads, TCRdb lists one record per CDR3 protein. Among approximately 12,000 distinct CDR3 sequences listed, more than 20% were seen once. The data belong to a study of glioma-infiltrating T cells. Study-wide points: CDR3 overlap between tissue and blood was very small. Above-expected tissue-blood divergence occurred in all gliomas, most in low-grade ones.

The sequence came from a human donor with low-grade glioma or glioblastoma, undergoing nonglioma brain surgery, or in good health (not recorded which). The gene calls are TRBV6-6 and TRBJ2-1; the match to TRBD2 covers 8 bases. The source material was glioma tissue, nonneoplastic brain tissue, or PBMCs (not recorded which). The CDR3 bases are TGTGCCAGCAGTTACCTCGAAGGTAGCGGGAAGAGCTCCTACAATGAGCAGTTCTTC. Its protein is CASSYLEGSGKSSYNEQFF.